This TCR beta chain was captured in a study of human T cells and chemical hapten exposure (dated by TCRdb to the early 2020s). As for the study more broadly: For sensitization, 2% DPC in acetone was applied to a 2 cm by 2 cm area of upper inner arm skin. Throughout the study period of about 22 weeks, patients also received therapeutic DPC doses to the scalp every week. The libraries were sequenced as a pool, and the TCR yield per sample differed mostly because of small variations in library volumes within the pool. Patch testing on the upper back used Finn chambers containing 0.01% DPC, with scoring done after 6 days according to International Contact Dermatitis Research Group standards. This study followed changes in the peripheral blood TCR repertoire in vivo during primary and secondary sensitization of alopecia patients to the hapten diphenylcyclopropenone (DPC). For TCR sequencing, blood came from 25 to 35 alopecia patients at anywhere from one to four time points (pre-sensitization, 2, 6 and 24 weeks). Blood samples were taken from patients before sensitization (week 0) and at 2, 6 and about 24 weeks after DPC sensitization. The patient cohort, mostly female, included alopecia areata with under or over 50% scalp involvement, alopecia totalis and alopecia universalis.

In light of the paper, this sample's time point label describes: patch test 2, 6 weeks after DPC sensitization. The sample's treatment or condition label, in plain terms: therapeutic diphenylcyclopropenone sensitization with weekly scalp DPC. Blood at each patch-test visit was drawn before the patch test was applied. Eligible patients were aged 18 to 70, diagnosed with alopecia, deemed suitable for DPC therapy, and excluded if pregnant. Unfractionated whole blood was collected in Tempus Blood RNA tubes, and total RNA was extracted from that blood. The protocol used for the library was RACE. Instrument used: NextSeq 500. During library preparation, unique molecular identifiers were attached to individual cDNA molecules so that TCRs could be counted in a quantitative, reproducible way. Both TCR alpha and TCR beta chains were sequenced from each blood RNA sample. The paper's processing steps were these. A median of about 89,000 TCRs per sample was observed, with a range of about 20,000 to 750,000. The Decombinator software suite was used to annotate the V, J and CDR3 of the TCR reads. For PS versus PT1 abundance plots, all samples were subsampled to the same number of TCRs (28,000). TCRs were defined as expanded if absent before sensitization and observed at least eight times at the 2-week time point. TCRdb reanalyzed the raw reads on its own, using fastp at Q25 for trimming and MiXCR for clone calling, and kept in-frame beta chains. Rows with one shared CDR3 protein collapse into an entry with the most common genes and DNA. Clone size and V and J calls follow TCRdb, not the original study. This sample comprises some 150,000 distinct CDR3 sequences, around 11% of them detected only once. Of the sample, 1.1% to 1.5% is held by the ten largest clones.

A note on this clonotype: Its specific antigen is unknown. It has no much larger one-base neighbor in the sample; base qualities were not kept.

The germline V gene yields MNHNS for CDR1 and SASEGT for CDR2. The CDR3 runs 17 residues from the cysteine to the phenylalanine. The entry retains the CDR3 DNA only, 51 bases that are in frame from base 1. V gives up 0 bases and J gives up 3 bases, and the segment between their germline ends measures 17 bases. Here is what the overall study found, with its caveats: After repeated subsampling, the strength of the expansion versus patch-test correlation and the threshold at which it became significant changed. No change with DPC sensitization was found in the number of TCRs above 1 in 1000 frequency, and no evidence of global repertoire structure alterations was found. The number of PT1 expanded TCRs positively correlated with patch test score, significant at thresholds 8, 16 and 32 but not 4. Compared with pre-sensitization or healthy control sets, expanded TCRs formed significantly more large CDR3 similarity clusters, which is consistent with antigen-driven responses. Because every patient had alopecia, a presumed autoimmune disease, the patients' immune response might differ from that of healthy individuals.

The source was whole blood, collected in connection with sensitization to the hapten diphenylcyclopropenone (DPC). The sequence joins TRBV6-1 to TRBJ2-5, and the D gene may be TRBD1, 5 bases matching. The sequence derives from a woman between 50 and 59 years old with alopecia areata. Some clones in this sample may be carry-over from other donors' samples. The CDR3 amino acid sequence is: CASSEALRGFTKETQYF. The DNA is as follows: TGTGCCAGCAGTGAAGCGCTTAGGGGTTTTACTAAAGAGACCCAGTACTTC.